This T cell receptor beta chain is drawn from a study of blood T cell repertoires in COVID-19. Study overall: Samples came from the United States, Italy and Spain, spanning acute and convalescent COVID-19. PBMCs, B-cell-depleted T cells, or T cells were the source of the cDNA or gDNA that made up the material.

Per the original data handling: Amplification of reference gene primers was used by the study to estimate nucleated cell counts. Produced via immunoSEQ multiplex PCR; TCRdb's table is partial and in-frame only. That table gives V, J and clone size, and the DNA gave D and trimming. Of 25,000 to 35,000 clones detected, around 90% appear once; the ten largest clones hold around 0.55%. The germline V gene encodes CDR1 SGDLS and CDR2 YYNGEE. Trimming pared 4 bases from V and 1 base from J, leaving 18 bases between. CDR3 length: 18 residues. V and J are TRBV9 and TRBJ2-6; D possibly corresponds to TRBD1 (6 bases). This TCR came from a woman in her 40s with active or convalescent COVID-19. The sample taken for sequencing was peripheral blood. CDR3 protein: CASSKGVPSQSGANVLTF. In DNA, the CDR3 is TGTGCCAGCAGCAAGGGGGTCCCCTCGCAGTCTGGGGCCAACGTCCTGACTTTC.